This TCR beta chain was obtained from a study of T cells in Graves' hyperthyroidism and ophthalmopathy. Study-wide results and caveats: Prediction of ophthalmopathy progression came a median approximately 6.5 months pre-onset.

A word on this clonotype: Its antigen is unidentified.

The source material, RNA transcripts, was used to amplify TCR beta CDR3 regions. An initial round of RT-PCR targeting the TCR CDR3 relied on the HTBI primer set. TCRdb recomputed calls from the multiplex PCR reads with MiXCR, one row per CDR3 protein. Counted here are roughly 720,000 distinct CDR3 sequences, roughly 17% occurring once; the ten biggest clones make up around a sixth. Hyperthyroidism was newly diagnosed in patients aged 18 to 65 (duration under 2 months). Exclusion of a patient resulted from uncontrolled infection, other autoimmune disease, pregnancy or lactation. The CDR3 loop spans 13 amino acids. V shed 4 bases and J shed 7 bases, with 14 bases lying between them. CDR1 and CDR2 from the germline V gene are MNHEY and SMNVEV (reference sequence).

Sequencing used blood. The chain has TRBV27 and TRBJ2-7; maybe TRBD2 (5 bases). This TCR derives from a man aged 50 to 60 with Graves' hyperthyroidism. CDR3 nucleotides: TGTGCCAGCAGTTCCCGGGAATACAAGGAGCAGTACTTC. Translating it yields CASSSREYKEQYF.